Sequencing of this TCR beta chain was carried out in a study of blood T cell repertoires in COVID-19. Per the germline V gene, CDR1 is MNHEY and CDR2 is SMNVEV (reference sequence). V was clipped by 5 bases and J by 5 bases; unmatched bases: 7. The CDR3 sequence is 15 residues long. TCRdb keeps only in-frame clones here, not all; method: immunoSEQ multiplex PCR. The sample lists about 54,000 clones; roughly 87% were seen once. The receptor's source is a man aged 35 to 55 with COVID-19, enrolled during active disease. Material for sequencing was peripheral blood. The V call is TRBV27, the J call TRBJ1-5, with 9 positions matching TRBD1. The CDR3 loop reads CASSLRQGVDQPQHF. CDR3 DNA sequence: TGTGCCAGCAGTCTAAGACAGGGGGTGGATCAGCCCCAGCATTTT.